Included here is one TCR beta chain sequence, with context. This record belongs to a study of blood T cell repertoires in COVID-19. Recruits, aged about 18 to 100 years, lived in some 25 US areas. Either two negative PCRs, clearance, or symptom resolution qualified Cohort 3 donors as recovered. In the study's own analysis: From reference gene primer amplification, estimates of nucleated cell counts were derived. Method: immunoSEQ multiplex PCR; TCRdb's copy keeps in-frame clones and lacks some. Clone size and the V and J calls come from that table; the DNA yielded D and trimming. The profile shows under 250,000 clones, about nine tenths of them singletons. The sequence derives from a man aged 40-55 years who had recovered from COVID-19. The sequencing sample was made of PBMCs or T cells enriched from blood (not recorded which).

Here the CDR3 reads CASSPAGGFYEQFF. The CDR3 DNA follows: TGCGCCAGCAGCCCGGCCGGGGGATTTTATGAGCAGTTCTTC. J is TRBJ2-1 and V is TRBV5-1; D perhaps matches TRBD2 (6 bases). Trimming shortened V by 4 bases and J by 8 bases, and 16 bases separated the two germline ends. This CDR3 region has 14 residues. CDR1 and CDR2 (germline): SGHRS, YFSETQ.